The rows below give T cell receptor beta chains drawn from one sample of a study of Tregs in tolerant kidney transplant recipients. Sequencing used immunoSEQ multiplex PCR; TCRdb keeps in-frame clones, though not all of them. The sample includes hundreds of clones, 90% to 95% of them seen just once. Their recognized antigens are unknown. The sample here was Tregs from blood cultured with allogeneic cells, taken before the transplant. These TCRs come from a human patient who received a combined kidney and bone marrow transplant. The CDR3 runs from the conserved cysteine through the conserved F or W. D genes are given only for firm matches. For some rows the clone size is stated as once, few or many, or as a class when expanded; others skip it.

TRBJ2-3	-	TRBV2	-	CASSPVMFQYF	TGTGCCAGCAGCCCCGTCATGTTTCAGTATTTT
TRBJ2-7	-	TRBV28	TRBD1	CASMQQGTLYYEQYF	TGTGCCAGCATGCAACAGGGGACCCTTTACTACGAGCAGTACTTC
TRBJ2-1	few	TRBV7-9	-	CASSLPGWGQFF	TGTGCCAGCAGTCTTCCAGGGTGGGGGCAGTTCTTC
TRBJ2-7	-	TRBV7-6	TRBD2	CASSLPGLAGGDDEQYF	TGTGCCAGCAGCTTGCCGGGACTAGCGGGAGGTGACGACGAGCAGTACTTC
TRBJ2-1	-	TRBV7-9	-	CASPKGLPYNEQFF	TGTGCCAGCCCCAAAGGACTGCCCTACAATGAGCAGTTCTTC
TRBJ2-7	-	TRBV10-3	TRBD2	CAISVLSGRAQYF	TGTGCCATCAGTGTCCTAAGCGGGAGGGCCCAGTACTTC
TRBJ2-1	once	TRBV11-2	-	CASSLRSGAYSYNEQFF	TGTGCCAGCAGCTTAAGGTCAGGGGCCTACTCCTACAATGAGCAGTTCTTC
TRBJ1-1	-	TRBV28	-	CASKRGMNTEAFF	TGTGCCAGCAAAAGGGGAATGAACACTGAAGCTTTCTTT
TRBJ2-2	-	TRBV27	TRBD2	CASRRLAGGNTGELFF	TGTGCCAGCCGGAGGCTAGCGGGAGGGAACACCGGGGAGCTGTTTTTT
TRBJ2-5	-	TRBV7-2	-	CASSFPGAGGETQYF	TGTGCCAGCAGCTTCCCGGGGGCGGGTGGAGAGACCCAGTACTTC
TRBJ2-7	-	TRBV6-6	-	CASSTRDSYEQYF	TGTGCCAGCAGCACCCGGGACTCCTACGAGCAGTACTTC
TRBJ1-1	-	TRBV4-1	-	CASSQVWGGTEAFF	TGCGCCAGCAGCCAAGTTTGGGGAGGTACTGAAGCTTTCTTT
TRBJ2-5	once	TRBV18	TRBD2	CASSPELAGDGETQYF	TGTGCCAGCTCACCAGAACTAGCGGGAGATGGAGAGACCCAGTACTTC
TRBJ2-7	-	TRBV7-2	-	CASSLGHSYEQYF	TGTGCCAGCAGCTTAGGACACTCCTACGAGCAGTACTTC
TRBJ2-3	-	TRBV7-8	-	CASSLVPTDTQYF	TGTGCCAGCAGCTTAGTTCCCACAGATACGCAGTATTTT
TRBJ2-7	-	TRBV7-2	TRBD2	CASSQTSGRYEQYF	TGTGCCAGCAGCCAGACTAGCGGGAGGTACGAGCAGTACTTC
TRBJ1-2	-	TRBV30	TRBD1	CAWSEDRDGYTF	TGTGCCTGGAGTGAGGACAGGGATGGCTACACCTTC
TRBJ1-1	-	TRBV5-1	-	CASSVFEGTEAFF	TGCGCCAGCAGCGTATTCGAGGGCACTGAAGCTTTCTTT
TRBJ1-3	-	TRBV30	TRBD1	CAWTGGFDTIYF	TGTGCCTGGACAGGGGGCTTCGACACCATATATTTT
TRBJ1-2	-	TRBV7-1	-	CASATYDEGKTYGYTF	TGTGCCAGCGCGACATACGACGAGGGAAAGACCTATGGCTACACCTTC
TRBJ1-2	-	TRBV27	-	CASSLGSREGGYTF	TGTGCCAGCAGTTTAGGTAGCAGGGAAGGGGGCTACACCTTC
TRBJ1-1	once	TRBV18	-	CASSPLGAGVTEAFF	TGTGCCAGCTCACCACTAGGGGCCGGGGTCACTGAAGCTTTCTTT